This T cell receptor (beta chain) is drawn from a study of blood T cell repertoires in COVID-19. In the study overall: The United States, Italy and Spain were the sources of the acute and convalescent COVID-19 samples.

CDR3 length equals 15 residues. Germline-derived CDR1 and CDR2 are LNHDA and SQIVND (reference sequence). The germline V and J ends were trimmed by 6 bases and 2 bases, with 16 bases remaining between them. TCRdb's table, derived via immunoSEQ multiplex PCR, lists solely in-frame clones and lacks some. The sample has 150,000 to 200,000 clones; 75% to 85% are singletons. Sequencing was performed on PBMCs or T cells enriched from blood (not recorded which). This receptor was obtained from a woman between 50 and 59 years old with acute COVID-19. The J gene is TRBJ1-1, the V gene TRBV19; TRBD1 is a possible D gene (6 bases). In DNA, the CDR3 is TGTGCCAGTAGGCCTCCCGGGACACGAAACACTGAAGCTTTCTTT. Translating gives CASRPPGTRNTEAFF.